Shown below are 26 T cell receptor beta chains from a single sample sequenced in a study of shared clonotypes between healthy human individuals (dated by TCRdb to the early 2020s). Libraries were made using the immunoSEQ multiplex PCR assay. In its TCRdb copy, this immuneACCESS table keeps in-frame sequences only and misses some clones. Where compared with another copy, unresolved V genes explain less than half of these, and the others have no known cause. The sample table shows about 2.1 million clones, and just under 95% are seen once. The top ten clonotypes cover around 1.7% of the sample. CD8 naive samples were CD45RO-negative cells positively selected for CCR7, giving a CD45RA+CCR7+ population that excluded TemRA cells. Input material: naive CD8+ T cells from PBMCs. The cell subset or site label of this sample denotes: CD45RA+CCR7+. The source is a man younger than 35 in good health. Some clones in this sample may be carry-over from other donors' samples.

V usage is TRBV28 and J usage is TRBJ2-7; 9 positions match TRBD1. The CDR3 length is 15 residues. V shed 6 bases, J shed 1 base, and the junction held 7 bases outside the gene matches. Germline CDR1 MDHEN, CDR2 SYDVKM. CDR3 DNA: TGTGCCAGCAGCACCGACAGGGGGATATCCTACGAGCAGTACTTC. Its protein product is CASSTDRGISYEQYF.

The sample holds a few counts of this clone. This CDR3 is CASRESTGELFF. CDR3 in DNA: TGTGCCAGCAGAGAAAGCACCGGGGAGCTGTTTTTT. The chain carries TRBV9 and TRBJ2-2, with D hard to call. Looked up from germline, CDR1 is SGDLS and CDR2 is YYNGEE. V lost 5 bases to trimming and J lost 4 bases, with 6 bases between them. This CDR3 contains 12 residues.

This chain joins TRBV6-6 and TRBJ1-1, with D possibly being TRBD1 (6 bases). Deletions cut 7 bases from V and 8 bases from J, with 11 bases between. There are 11 residues in the CDR3. The germline CDR1 and CDR2 sequences are MNHNY and SVGAGI (reference sequence). The CDR3 nucleotides read TGTGCCAGCATAGGGGGGCGAGAAGCTTTCTTT. Residues: CASIGGREAFF.

This chain connects TRBV5-5 to TRBJ2-7; TRBD2 matches 7 bases. With 0 bases clipped from V and 3 bases from J, the junction kept 9 bases outside the gene matches. The CDR3 length is 16 residues. CDR1 and CDR2 from the germline V gene are SGHKS and YYEKEE (reference sequence). This CDR3 is CASSLGRAGVYYEQYF. CDR3 sequence (DNA): TGTGCCAGCAGCTTGGGACGGGCGGGAGTATACTACGAGCAGTACTTC.

This clone was picked up a small number of times. This chain connects TRBV2 to TRBJ1-1, with TRBD1 matching over 7 bases. Trimming took 6 bases from V and 7 from J; bases not matched to a gene: 5. Looked up from germline, CDR1 is SNHLY and CDR2 is FYNNEI. The CDR3 sequence is 12 residues long. CDR3 protein: CASRDRNHEAFF. CDR3 nucleotides: TGTGCCAGCAGGGACAGGAACCATGAAGCTTTCTTT.

Regarding this clone: This sample also contains other DNA sequences that code for the same CDR3. This chain uses TRBV6-6 with TRBJ2-3; 7 bases match TRBD2. Germline CDR1 reads MNHNY; CDR2 reads SVGAGI (reference sequence). Trimming removed 3 bases from V and 0 bases from J; junction bases left unmatched: 3. The CDR3 has 15 amino acids. The CDR3 DNA reads TGTGCCAGCAGTTATTCTAGCGGTAGCACAGATACGCAGTATTTT. This translates into CASSYSSGSTDTQYF.

This sequence joins TRBV5-6 and TRBJ1-3; tentative D call: TRBD1 (5 bases). There are 14 residues in the CDR3. V lost 4 bases and J lost 4, with 12 bases in between. Germline CDR1 is SGHDT and CDR2 is YYEEEE. This CDR3 is CASSIGESGNTIYF. The CDR3 bases are TGTGCCAGCAGCATAGGGGAGTCCGGAAACACCATATATTTT.

V and J are TRBV13 and TRBJ2-7, with D unresolved. Germline assignment: CDR1 PRHDT and CDR2 FYEKMQ (reference sequence). Trimming took 5 bases from V and 4 from J, leaving 21 bases between them. CDR3 size: 16 residues. In DNA, the CDR3 is TGTGCCAGCAGCGCAGTGGGTGACATCAGACCTTACGAGCAGTACTTC. It encodes CASSAVGDIRPYEQYF.

This chain connects TRBV7-9 to TRBJ1-2; D is unresolved. The CDR3 runs to 14 residues. V was clipped by 1 base and J by 8 bases, with 14 bases between them. Germline V lookup: CDR1 SEHNR, CDR2 FQNEAQ (reference sequence). Written as DNA, the CDR3 is TGTGCCAGCAGCTTAGGGACCAAGATATTCGGCTACACCTTC. Translating gives CASSLGTKIFGYTF.

CDR3 in amino acids: CASSVPGTGIGYTF. The CDR3 DNA reads as TGCGCCAGCAGCGTCCCCGGGACAGGGATCGGCTACACCTTC. This chain connects TRBV5-1 to TRBJ1-2; 9 nucleotides align to TRBD1. This CDR3 is built from 14 residues. Germline-derived CDR1 and CDR2 are SGHRS and YFSETQ. The junction had 9 bases not matched to a gene; V was cut back by 4 bases and J by 8 bases.

This chain joins TRBV9 and TRBJ2-3; TRBD1 is a possible D gene (5 bases). Germline loops: CDR1 SGDLS, CDR2 YYNGEE. The CDR3 extends over 14 amino acids. V lost 3 bases to trimming and J lost 2 bases, with 10 bases between them. The CDR3 protein is CASSETGNTDTQYF. CDR3 sequence (DNA): TGTGCCAGCAGCGAAACAGGAAACACAGATACGCAGTATTTT.

The chain recombines TRBV12-5 with TRBJ2-2, with TRBD1 as a possible D gene (6 bases). Trimming shortened V by 2 bases and J by 9 bases, and 7 bases separated the two germline ends. The V gene's germline CDR1 is LGHNT and CDR2 FRNRAP. This CDR3 has 12 residues. CDR3 amino acids: CASGLTGRELFF. CDR3 nucleotide sequence: TGTGCTAGTGGTTTGACAGGGAGGGAGCTGTTTTTT.

This chain joins TRBV7-8 and TRBJ2-1; TRBD2 agrees at 11 bases. Germline CDR1 SGHVS, CDR2 FQNEAQ. The length of the CDR3 is 18 residues. Trimming removed 1 base from V and 3 bases from J; junction bases left unmatched: 8. The CDR3 DNA sequence: TGTGCCAGCAGCTTAGGGCTAGCGGGAGGAACCTTCTACAATGAGCAGTTCTTC. Protein: CASSLGLAGGTFYNEQFF.

This clone was counted once. J is TRBJ2-1 and V is TRBV11-2, with D possibly being TRBD1 or TRBD2 (5 bases each). CDR3 length: 15 residues. The germline CDR1 and CDR2 sequences are SGHAT and FQNNGV. V was clipped by 1 base and J by 9 bases, with 16 bases between them. The CDR3 sequence: CASSLVGPDPREQFF. The CDR3 region has the DNA TGTGCCAGCAGCTTAGTGGGACCAGACCCCCGTGAGCAGTTCTTC.

V usage is TRBV7-9 and J usage is TRBJ2-3; a possible D gene is TRBD2 (6 bases). Trimming took 1 base from V and 4 from J, leaving 12 bases between them. Germline-derived CDR1 and CDR2 are SEHNR and FQNEAQ (reference sequence). The CDR3 runs 15 residues. In DNA form, the CDR3 reads TGTGCCAGCAGCTTAGGTACTAGCCTCGCAGATACGCAGTATTTT. This gives the protein CASSLGTSLADTQYF.

The J gene is TRBJ2-3, the V gene TRBV27; D tentatively reads TRBD1 or TRBD2 (5 bases each). V was pared by 3 bases and J by 9 bases, with 16 bases between. The CDR3 consists of 14 residues. Germline V lookup: CDR1 MNHEY, CDR2 SMNVEV (reference sequence). The CDR3 sequence: CASSFLGDPATQYF. In nucleotides, the CDR3 is TGTGCCAGCAGTTTTTTAGGGGACCCCGCAACGCAGTATTTT.

This clone was observed once. The chain employs TRBV19 and TRBJ1-1; D is uncertain. The germline gives CDR1 LNHDA, CDR2 SQIVND (reference sequence). V was clipped by 0 bases and J by 4 bases, with 15 bases between them. CDR3 length: 16 amino acids. The CDR3 DNA reads as TGTGCCAGTAGTATAGATTCGGAAGGGAGGAGCACTGAAGCTTTCTTT. It yields the protein CASSIDSEGRSTEAFF.

In its sample, this clone was seen once. This same CDR3 is encoded by further DNA sequences in the sample. The rearrangement links TRBV10-3 to TRBJ2-7; D is unclear. Germline assignment: CDR1 ENHRY and CDR2 SYGVKD. The ends were cut back, 2 bases at V and 0 bases at J, with 8 bases in the middle. There are 14 residues in the CDR3. The CDR3 reads CAISEGRSSYEQYF. CDR3 in DNA: TGTGCCATCAGTGAGGGCAGGAGCTCCTACGAGCAGTACTTC.

The chain uses TRBV10-1 and TRBJ2-7, with 8 bases that match TRBD1. This CDR3 contains 14 residues. Trimming cost V 3 bases and J 4 bases; bases outside gene matches: 5. The germline V gene encodes CDR1 WNHNN and CDR2 SYGVQD (reference sequence). The CDR3 protein is CASSEGRGQYEQYF. The CDR3 region has the DNA TGCGCCAGCAGTGAAGGCAGGGGGCAATACGAGCAGTACTTC.

This clone was seen only once. The chain joins TRBV28 to TRBJ2-5; 9 positions agree with TRBD1. There are 16 residues in the CDR3. With 10 bases clipped from V and 2 bases from J, the junction kept 14 bases outside the gene matches. Germline V lookup: CDR1 MDHEN, CDR2 SYDVKM. The CDR3 spells CATSETGQGLQETQYF. Written as DNA, the CDR3 is TGTGCCACCTCGGAAACGGGACAGGGTCTACAAGAGACCCAGTACTTC.

The rearrangement links TRBV27 to TRBJ1-3; unclear D gene. Trimming removed 8 bases from V and 4 bases from J, with 9 bases in between. This CDR3 spans 12 amino acids. The germline V gene has CDR1 MNHEY and CDR2 SMNVEV (reference sequence). In DNA, the CDR3 is TGTGCCAGCGGCACCAGAGGAAACACCATATATTTT. The encoded protein is CASGTRGNTIYF.

The rearrangement links TRBV6-1 to TRBJ1-4; D perhaps matches TRBD1 (5 bases). Germline CDR1 MNHNS, CDR2 SASEGT. V dropped 5 bases and J dropped 4 bases, with 11 bases sitting between them. The CDR3 spans 14 residues. CDR3 sequence reads: CASSLTEYNEKLFF. As DNA, the CDR3 is TGTGCCAGCAGTTTGACAGAGTATAATGAAAAACTGTTTTTT.

The V and J genes are TRBV5-5 and TRBJ1-2; D gene ambiguous. The CDR3 runs 14 residues. Trimming removed 0 bases from V and 4 bases from J, with 10 bases in between. Germline V lookup: CDR1 SGHKS, CDR2 YYEKEE (reference sequence). This CDR3 reads CASSLVVRLYGYTF. CDR3 DNA sequence: TGTGCCAGCAGCTTGGTCGTCAGGCTCTATGGCTACACCTTC.

The chain recombines TRBV4-3 with TRBJ1-1; the match to TRBD1 covers 8 bases. The V gene's germline CDR1 is LGHNA and CDR2 YSLEER. This CDR3 comprises 14 residues. Trimming removed 5 bases from V and 3 bases from J; junction bases left unmatched: 5. This CDR3 is CASSSDREHTEAFF. The CDR3 bases are TGCGCCAGCAGCTCGGACAGGGAACACACTGAAGCTTTCTTT.

The chain is built from TRBV5-1 and TRBJ2-5; D is uncertain. CDR3 size: 18 residues. CDR1 SGHRS and CDR2 YFSETQ come from the germline V gene. V lost 1 base and J 5 bases, leaving 24 bases between the germline ends. DNA of the CDR3: TGCGCCAGCAGCTTGATTGTCGCGGCCCTTCCGGATGAGGAGACCCAGTACTTC. Protein: CASSLIVAALPDEETQYF. Full variable domain (missing parts from reference TRBV5-1 and TRBJ2-5): KAGVTQTPRYLIKTRGQQVTLSCSPISGHRSVSWYQQTPGQGLQFLFEYFSETQRNKGNFPGRFSGRQFSNSRSEMNVSTLELGDSALYLCASSLIVAALPDEETQYFGPGTRLLVL.

The chain has TRBV5-6 and TRBJ2-7; the D gene is possibly TRBD1 (6 bases). Germline assignment: CDR1 SGHDT and CDR2 YYEEEE. This CDR3 has 14 amino acids. V was trimmed by 3 bases and J by 3 bases, leaving 13 bases between them. The CDR3 here is CASSWGQEGYEQYF. In DNA form, the CDR3 reads TGTGCCAGCAGCTGGGGACAAGAAGGCTACGAGCAGTACTTC.